These 24 T cell receptor beta chains were all obtained from the same sample, sequenced in a study of cytomegalovirus exposure and HLA in healthy donors. A multiplex PCR was run with 60 Vbeta primers and 13 Jbeta primers. Sequenced by immunoSEQ multiplex PCR; TCRdb stores in-frame clones only, minus some. The table has under 130,000 clones, around 80% seen once. Sequenced: PBMCs. These TCRs come from a man in his thirties or forties in good health and CMV-seronegative.

This rearrangement joins TRBV6-1 to TRBJ2-7; D might be TRBD1 (5 bases). With 8 bases removed from V and 0 bases from J, the gap between germline ends came to 17 bases. This CDR3 is 15 amino acids long. Looked up from germline, CDR1 is MNHNS and CDR2 is SASEGT. As DNA, the CDR3 is TGTGCCAGCCTTGAAGGGGTGTCGGGCTCCTACGAGCAGTACTTC. It encodes CASLEGVSGSYEQYF.

V is TRBV28 and J is TRBJ2-7, with 7 bases fitting TRBD2. The CDR3 extends over 15 amino acids. Germline lookup yields CDR1 MDHEN and CDR2 SYDVKM. The J segment lost 0 bases and the V segment lost 1 base, leaving 3 bases of the junction unmatched. The CDR3 is CASSLSGGNSYEQYF. The CDR3 coding sequence is TGTGCCAGCAGTTTATCGGGGGGTAACTCCTACGAGCAGTACTTC.

This clone was seen more than once but under ten times. The chain employs TRBV7-2 and TRBJ2-3; D is unclear. This CDR3 is 15 amino acids long. V lost 4 bases and J 2 bases, leaving 13 bases between the germline ends. From germline, CDR1 is SGHTA and CDR2 FQGNSA. CDR3 residues: CASSYNTLSTDTQYF. In DNA, the CDR3 is TGTGCCAGCAGCTACAATACCCTTTCCACAGATACGCAGTATTTT.

This clone was observed a handful of times. The chain employs TRBV27 and TRBJ2-7, with 11 bases matching TRBD1. CDR3 length: 14 amino acids. Germline assignment: CDR1 MNHEY and CDR2 SMNVEV (reference sequence). Unmatched junction bases numbered 3, after V lost 2 bases and J lost 6 bases. As DNA, the CDR3 is TGTGCCAGCAGTTTAGGACAGGGGGCTGGCGAGCAGTACTTC. Translated: CASSLGQGAGEQYF.

This clone has a single count. The chain carries TRBV9 and TRBJ2-1; possible D gene TRBD1, 5 bases. There are 13 residues in the CDR3. Germline CDR1 SGDLS, CDR2 YYNGEE. The V and J ends lost 0 bases and 9 bases respectively, with 10 bases between them. CDR3 region: CASSVEGAAEQFF. Written as DNA, the CDR3 is TGTGCCAGCAGCGTAGAAGGGGCGGCTGAGCAGTTCTTC. The full variable domain, in which reference TRBV9 and TRBJ2-1 provide the parts outside the CDR3, is DSGVTQTPKHLITATGQRVTLRCSPRSGDLSVYWYQQSLDQGLQFLIQYYNGEERAKGNILERFSAQQFPDLHSELNLSSLELGDSALYFCASSVEGAAEQFFGPGTRLTVL.

The gene calls are TRBV11-3 and TRBJ2-1; the D gene is possibly TRBD2 (5 bases). Trimming took off 1 base at V and 7 bases at J, with 20 bases between the two ends. The CDR3 has 17 residues. CDR1 and CDR2 from the germline V gene are SGHNT and YENEEA. CDR3 sequence reads: CASSLGNRVPGLNEQFF. CDR3 coding DNA: TGTGCCAGCAGCTTAGGCAACCGGGTCCCGGGATTAAATGAGCAGTTCTTC.

The genes are TRBV5-1 and TRBJ2-5; D may be TRBD2 (6 bases). Trimming pared 4 bases from V and 1 base from J, leaving 11 bases between. Germline V lookup: CDR1 SGHRS, CDR2 YFSETQ. The CDR3 covers 14 residues. This CDR3 is CASSPGALQETQYF. CDR3 sequence (DNA): TGCGCCAGCAGCCCGGGAGCCCTCCAAGAGACCCAGTACTTC. Full variable domain (remainder filled in from reference TRBV5-1 and TRBJ2-5): KAGVTQTPRYLIKTRGQQVTLSCSPISGHRSVSWYQQTPGQGLQFLFEYFSETQRNKGNFPGRFSGRQFSNSRSEMNVSTLELGDSALYLCASSPGALQETQYFGPGTRLLVL.

This chain connects TRBV5-5 to TRBJ2-2, with TRBD2 as a possible D gene (7 bases). There are 18 residues in the CDR3. CDR1 and CDR2 (germline): SGHKS, YYEKEE (reference sequence). V was cut by 0 bases and J by 5 bases, with 20 bases left in between. CDR3 DNA sequence: TGTGCCAGCAGCTTGGGCCCCTCGTACAGGGAGGGGACCGGGGAGCTGTTTTTT. This codes for CASSLGPSYREGTGELFF.

The chain is built from TRBV6-6 and TRBJ2-3; tentative D call: TRBD2 (5 bases). Germline V gene sequence: CDR1 MNHNY, CDR2 SVGAGI (reference sequence). V was pared by 1 base and J by 5 bases, with 7 bases between. The CDR3 has 13 amino acids. The CDR3 here is CASSYYAGDTQYF. In DNA, the CDR3 is TGTGCCAGCAGTTACTACGCGGGAGATACGCAGTATTTT.

The V and J genes are TRBV10-3 and TRBJ2-5; 9 bases map to TRBD1. Trimming cost V 3 bases and J 3 bases; bases outside gene matches: 2. The germline CDR1 and CDR2 sequences are ENHRY and SYGVKD. There are 14 residues in the CDR3. CDR3 in amino acids: CAISDWDREETQYF. The CDR3, as DNA: TGTGCCATCAGTGATTGGGACAGGGAAGAGACCCAGTACTTC.

V usage is TRBV5-4 and J usage is TRBJ1-1; 8 bases are shared with TRBD1. The length of the CDR3 is 15 residues. V trimming: 0 bases; J trimming: 3 bases; junction bases outside the gene matches: 4. Per germline, CDR1 SGHNT and CDR2 YYREEE (reference sequence). DNA for the CDR3: TGTGCCAGCAGCTTGGGACAGGGGAAATACACTGAAGCTTTCTTT. Protein: CASSLGQGKYTEAFF. The full variable domain, with the rest looked up from reference TRBV5-4 and TRBJ1-1, is ETGVTQSPTHLIKTRGQQVTLRCSSQSGHNTVSWYQQALGQGPQFIFQYYREEENGRGNFPPRFSGLQFPNYSSELNVNALELDDSALYLCASSLGQGKYTEAFFGQGTRLTVV.

This clone occurred a few times. The chain is built from TRBV2 and TRBJ2-1, with a weak D call TRBD1 (6 bases). This CDR3 comprises 13 residues. Germline CDR1 and CDR2: SNHLY and FYNNEI. V lost 3 bases, J lost 9 bases, and 12 bases lay in between. CDR3 region: CASSDQGKGEQFF. As DNA, the CDR3 is TGTGCCAGCAGTGACCAGGGGAAGGGTGAGCAGTTCTTC.

The chain has TRBV7-8 and TRBJ2-4, with a weak D call TRBD2 (5 bases). The CDR3 is made up of 17 amino acids. The V end lost 4 bases, the J end lost 0 bases, and 16 bases lay between the germline ends. Germline V gene sequence: CDR1 SGHVS, CDR2 FQNEAQ. The CDR3 sequence: CASSSRASSLAKNIQYF. The CDR3 region has the DNA TGTGCCAGCAGCTCCCGGGCTAGCTCCTTAGCCAAAAACATTCAGTACTTC.

The V and J genes are TRBV30 and TRBJ2-2, with 7 bases lining up with TRBD2. The CDR3 sequence is 14 residues long. Germline-derived CDR1 and CDR2 are GTSNPN and SVGIG (reference sequence). V lost 1 base to trimming and J lost 5 bases; unmatched junction nucleotides: 4. The DNA of the CDR3 is TGTGCCTGGAGTGGGACTAGAACGACCGGGGAGCTGTTTTTT. Translated, it gives CAWSGTRTTGELFF.

This chain joins TRBV29-1 and TRBJ1-1; a possible D gene is TRBD1 (5 bases). The CDR3 loop spans 13 amino acids. V was shortened by 1 base and J by 1 base, with 7 bases between the two germline ends. The germline V gene has CDR1 SQVTM and CDR2 ANQGSEA. The DNA of the CDR3 is TGCAGCGTTGAAGCCGACAGGAACACTGAAGCTTTCTTT. Its translation: CSVEADRNTEAFF.

The V call is TRBV27, the J call TRBJ1-1; D may be TRBD1 (6 bases). The CDR3 contains 14 residues. The V end was cut by 1 base, the J end by 5 bases, with 11 bases between. Germline CDR1 reads MNHEY; CDR2 reads SMNVEV (reference sequence). The chain's CDR3 is CASSLYSRGTEAFF. Written as DNA, the CDR3 is TGTGCCAGCAGTTTATACTCCAGGGGAACTGAAGCTTTCTTT.

This chain joins TRBV7-8 and TRBJ2-1, with 7 bases that match TRBD2. Germline CDR1 and CDR2: SGHVS and FQNEAQ. This CDR3 spans 15 amino acids. After removal of 1 base from V and 4 bases from J, the junction contained 4 bases not matched to a gene. The CDR3 DNA is TGTGCCAGCAGCTTAGGCGGGAGTGGGTACAATGAGCAGTTCTTC. The encoded protein is CASSLGGSGYNEQFF.

The chain is built from TRBV9 and TRBJ1-6, with TRBD1 matching 8 bases. The CDR3 is 12 residues long. The trim removed 3 bases at V and 12 bases at J, leaving 2 bases unmatched. CDR1 is SGDLS, CDR2 YYNGEE, per germline. CDR3 DNA sequence: TGTGCCAGCAGCGAAACAGGGGGACCCCTCCACTTT. Encoded protein: CASSETGGPLHF.

The chain carries TRBV25-1 and TRBJ1-5; 7 nucleotides align to TRBD1. Germline V CDR1 and CDR2: MGHDK, SYGVNS. The length of the CDR3 is 15 residues. Trimming cost V 4 bases and J 7 bases; bases outside gene matches: 10. The CDR3 DNA reads TGTGCCAGCAGTGGGTCCGGGACAGTGGGACAGCCCCAGCATTTT. Translated: CASSGSGTVGQPQHF.

The chain links TRBV7-7 to TRBJ1-3, with 7 positions matching TRBD1. V shed 6 bases, J shed 4 bases, and the junction held 15 bases outside the gene matches. CDR1 and CDR2 (germline): SSHAT, FNYEAQ (reference sequence). This CDR3 contains 17 residues. The CDR3 DNA sequence: TGTGCCAGCAGTCAGACAATCGGGACAGCGGAGGGAAACACCATATATTTT. Translating gives CASSQTIGTAEGNTIYF.

The chain uses TRBV9 and TRBJ1-4; 8 bases are shared with TRBD1. After removal of 4 bases from V and 7 bases from J, the junction contained 12 bases not matched to a gene. The CDR3 totals 16 residues. CDR1 and CDR2 from the germline V gene are SGDLS and YYNGEE. DNA for the CDR3: TGTGCCAGCAGCCTCGGGACAGGTGCGGCTTCTGAAAAACTGTTTTTT. It yields the protein CASSLGTGAASEKLFF.

This clone was seen a handful of times. The rearrangement uses TRBV5-6 and TRBJ1-2, with D possibly being TRBD1 (6 bases). The CDR3 is 12 amino acids. Germline CDR1 reads SGHDT; CDR2 reads YYEEEE. CDR3 protein: CASAGAYYGYTF. As DNA, the CDR3 is TGTGCTAGCGCGGGGGCTTACTATGGCTACACCTTC. The full variable domain, with the rest looked up from reference TRBV5-6 and TRBJ1-2, is DAGVTQSPTHLIKTRGQQVTLRCSPKSGHDTVSWYQQALGQGPQFIFQYYEEEERQRGNFPDRFSGHQFPNYSSELNVNALLLGDSALYLCASAGAYYGYTFGSGTRLTVV.

J is TRBJ1-1 and V is TRBV27; D is ambiguous. Per germline, CDR1 MNHEY and CDR2 SMNVEV (reference sequence). V was pared by 2 bases and J by 6 bases, with 10 bases between. This CDR3 is built from 13 residues. The CDR3 DNA follows: TGTGCCAGCAGTTTAGGTTGGCTCTCTGAAGCTTTCTTT. This sequence encodes CASSLGWLSEAFF.

This clone was observed a single time. J is TRBJ2-3 and V is TRBV5-1; D might be TRBD1 (6 bases). The germline gives CDR1 SGHRS, CDR2 YFSETQ. The length of the CDR3 is 15 residues. V lost 4 bases and J 2 bases, leaving 14 bases between the germline ends. CDR3 sequence: CASSLQGYFTDTQYF. CDR3 in DNA: TGCGCCAGCAGCCTGCAGGGGTACTTCACAGATACGCAGTATTTT.